This TCR beta chain was identified during a study of PD-L1 blockade in urothelial cancer (dated by TCRdb to about 2017). Looking at the study overall: All patients started therapy at some point between 2014 and 2016 and received atezolizumab 1,200 mg intravenously every 3 weeks. About 85% of the roughly 29 patients were males with bladder-origin urothelial cancer, and about two thirds of the roughly 30 reported a prior smoking history. An ECOG performance status of 0 or 1 was recorded for the patients, and 0 to 3 prior chemotherapy regimens had been received by the patients. Blood samples were analyzed at two time points: 3 weeks after treatment start (second dose) and 6 weeks after treatment start. Blood samples yielded a median of around 130,000 T cells and more than 80,000 unique TCRs, with median clonality 0.080. The study, an exploratory multi-omic analysis, examined somatic, immune and clinical correlates of response to PD-L1 blockade with atezolizumab in urothelial cancer. Pretreatment tumor samples, along with matched peripheral blood serially collected before and after atezolizumab treatment, were subjected to TCR sequencing. Durable clinical benefit was defined as a progression-free survival longer than 6 months, and TCR features were additionally tested against progression-free survival and overall survival. In the same patients, pretreatment tumors underwent whole exome sequencing and RNA sequencing in addition to TCR sequencing. Ten or so patients reached durable clinical benefit, while 20 patients did not. Pretreatment blood TCR-seq was available for twenty-nine patients, at least one posttreatment blood collection was obtained for around 24 patients, and tumor TCR-seq was available for around 24 patients. Study-level results and caveats: Because the sample size was small (n of about 29) and many exploratory analyses were performed, the results are intended to be hypothesis-generating. Patients with durable benefit showed greater expansion of tumor-associated TCR clones in peripheral blood 3 weeks after starting treatment (n of about 20, p = 0.022). A pretreatment peripheral blood TCR clonality below the median was linked to improved progression-free and overall survival.

To estimate absolute template abundance from read counts, synthetic TCR analog templates were spiked into each PCR. Using the immunoSEQ assay, TCRbeta CDR3 regions were amplified from genomic DNA with bias-controlled V and J gene primers. Sequencing of rearranged TCRbeta segments was performed at approximately 20X coverage. The authors processed their data as follows. Sequencing errors were corrected by clustering and CDR3s were annotated against IMGT to assign V, D and J genes. Downstream analyses used only productive TCRbeta rearrangements and left out out-of-frame or stop-codon sequences. To compute clonality, Shannon entropy was normalized by the log of the number of unique productive sequences and then subtracted from one. Clones differing between time points or between blood and tumor were identified using Fisher's exact test with Benjamini-Hochberg correction, with an adjusted p below 0.01 applied as the threshold. This is the immuneACCESS table as TCRdb keeps it, with only in-frame sequences that have V and J called. A part of the clones is gone; compared with another copy, unresolved V genes explain less than half, and the rest is unexplained. V and J calls and clone size are given by that table; D and trimming were obtained from the DNA. This sample lists 35,000 to 55,000 clones; roughly 86% were detected once. The ten largest clones take up less than 15% of the sample.

The time point label on this specimen signifies: peripheral blood 6 weeks after treatment start. The cohort included 29 patients with locally advanced or metastatic urothelial carcinoma who were treated at Memorial Sloan Kettering on a trial protocol. Peripheral blood mononuclear cells were collected pretreatment and during treatment, with between 1 and 8 total time points obtained per patient. The Qiagen DNeasy Blood extraction kit was used to purify genomic DNA from total PBMCs and tumor samples. PBMCs were collected pretreatment and during treatment and were isolated and stored as previously described. The CDR3 measures 15 amino acids from cysteine to phenylalanine. This entry keeps only the CDR3 DNA: 45 bases, framed from base 1. The germline V gene gives CDR1 as SGHDT and CDR2 as YYEEEE. The germline V end is reduced by 2 bases and the J end by 7 bases; junction bases left unmatched: 6. Remarks on this clone: The antigen this receptor binds is unknown. Within one base of it there is no much larger clone, and no base qualities were kept.

The chain joins TRBV5-6 to TRBJ1-5; 10 nucleotides in the junction match TRBD1. The sequencing used PBMCs, collected around atezolizumab (anti-PD-L1) treatment. The receptor was isolated from a man aged 60 to 75 with urothelial cancer. The base sequence is TGTGCCAGCAGCTTAGGACAGGGGGTAGGCCAGCCCCAGCATTTT. Translated, this gives CASSLGQGVGQPQHF.